Included here is one T cell receptor beta chain sequence, with context. CDR1 SGHRS and CDR2 YFSETQ come from the germline V gene. V lost 4 bases to trimming and J lost 5 bases; unmatched junction nucleotides: 6. The CDR3 has 15 residues. The data were taken from a study of blood T cell repertoires in COVID-19. Study overall: The origin of the acute and convalescent COVID-19 samples was the United States, Italy and Spain. The analysed material was cDNA or gDNA that came from T cells, B-cell-depleted T cells, or PBMCs.

Authors' processing steps: Reference gene primer amplification gave nucleated cell count estimates. Profiling relied on immunoSEQ multiplex PCR, and the TCRdb table lists in-frame clones only, not all of them. The V and J calls and the clone size are those of that table, but D and trimming were determined from the DNA. The data hold more than 250,000 clones, with over 75% observed a single time. This TCR was sampled from a man aged 50 to 60 with active or convalescent COVID-19. The sample taken for sequencing was peripheral blood. The chain recombines TRBV5-1 with TRBJ2-1, with 10 positions matching TRBD1. Here the CDR3 reads CASSRWDRGNNEQFF. For the CDR3, the DNA is TGCGCCAGCAGCCGATGGGACAGGGGAAACAATGAGCAGTTCTTC.